The entry that follows covers one T cell receptor beta chain sequence. As yet, its antigen is unknown. This specimen belongs to a study of cytomegalovirus exposure and HLA in healthy donors. Overall study: Early released data comprised about 85 million unique TCRs from HLA-typed donors. Study observations and caveats: The authors considered a cluster of highly shared sequence variants likely to be a sequencing artifact.

The study ran its PCR with 60 Vbeta and 13 Jbeta primers. Some clones are missing from TCRdb's copy, which holds only in-frame ones; the method was immunoSEQ multiplex PCR. The sample has roughly 190,000 clones; about 12% are singletons. Looked up from germline, CDR1 is KGHSH and CDR2 is LQKENI. This CDR3 is built from 11 residues. V was trimmed by 5 bases and J by 3 bases, leaving 4 bases between them. The TCR sequence derives from a man aged 45-65 years in good health and CMV-seropositive. This chain joins TRBV18 and TRBJ2-5, with D uncertain. Sequencing was performed on PBMCs. CDR3 DNA sequence: TGTGCCAGCTCATCTAAAGAGACCCAGTACTTC. It yields the protein CASSSKETQYF.